The present T cell receptor (beta chain) was sequenced within a study of T cells in Graves' hyperthyroidism and ophthalmopathy (dated by TCRdb to 2018 to 2020). For the study in its entirety: TCR V-J signatures able to tell the groups apart were searched for in a discovery cohort of some 100 patients, of whom approximately 40 had Graves' ophthalmopathy and roughly 59 had stable Graves' hyperthyroidism. For training and testing, the 100 or so patients in the discovery cohort were randomly divided in a 7:3 ratio. An independent validation cohort of around 20 hyperthyroidism patients and roughly 16 patients who later progressed to ophthalmopathy tested prospective prediction of ophthalmopathy. The paper describes TCR Vbeta CDR3 sequencing of 120 to 150 peripheral blood samples, made up of around 41 ophthalmopathy patients, 70 to 75 hyperthyroidism patients and 17 progressor patients. After blood sampling, hyperthyroidism patients were treated with methimazole at a starting dose of 30 mg daily, and ophthalmopathy patients were treated with high-dose intravenous methylprednisolone. In addition, the study compared T-cell repertoires in thyroid tissue and in blood from 6 or 7 Graves' hyperthyroidism patients. The study at large found these results: Most expanded thyroid clonotypes (frequency above 0.001) were also detected in blood, suggesting blood repertoires may reflect thyroid immune responses. In validation, progression to ophthalmopathy was predicted by the model with approximately 67% sensitivity and 72.22% specificity, a median of roughly six months before onset. Ophthalmopathy was separated from stable hyperthyroidism by a 13 V-J signature model, with around 90% sensitivity and about 84% specificity obtained in cross-validation and 80%/75% obtained in testing. Sample size was not statistically predetermined, and blinding of investigators to group allocation was not performed.

The TCR beta CDR3 regions were amplified from the RNA transcripts. The first round of RT-PCR for the TCR CDR3 was performed with the HTBI primer set and the Qiagen OneStep RT-PCR kit. Libraries were constructed in a second round of multiplex PCR, after which size selection and purification were carried out. Libraries were sequenced paired-end with 100 bp reads on an Illumina HiSeq2000. The published analysis was carried out like this. SOAPnuke was used to process the raw data, throwing out any read that contained adapters or uncalled bases, had a mean Phred below 15, or lacked an exact constant-primer or identifier match. COPE v1.2.5 was used to merge the high-quality paired reads, and each unique nucleotide sequence was defined as a clonotype. Clonotypes were aligned to IMGT TRBV, TRBD and TRBJ reference segments using MiTCR v1.1. The analysis included only V-J combinations with a frequency above 0.0001, which together covered 98% to 99.2% of the repertoires. A TCS score was defined as the ratio between F50 (clonal expansion) and ExV (chaos), using BLOSUM62-based TCRdist between CDR3 peptides within each V-J. Welch's t-statistics and random forest reduced fewer than 550 V-J features to 10 to 15, which were used in a naive Bayes classifier (R e1071). Thyroid-blood repertoire similarity was quantified with the Morisita-Horn index. The public reads were run again by TCRdb, first through fastp at Q25 and then through MiXCR, and only productive beta chains were kept. One record per CDR3 amino acid sequence lists the most common genes and DNA. In this record, the V and J calls reflect TCRdb's handling and not the investigators' own analysis. The sample table lists a few hundred thousand distinct CDR3 sequences, approximately 49% of them with a count of one. About two fifths of the sample is in the top ten clones.

Patients with uncontrolled infections, other autoimmune diseases, pregnancy or lactation were excluded. Diagnoses relied on clinical symptoms, serum thyroxine and TRAb, thyroid ultrasound and orbital computed tomography. Trizol reagent was used to extract total RNA, and RNA quality was then checked on an Agilent 2100 Bioanalyzer. Note on this clonotype: What antigen it recognizes has not been identified. Base quality data are lacking; no much larger clone is found one base away.

CDR1 SGHTA and CDR2 FQGNSA are derived from the germline V gene. V and J are trimmed by 3 bases and 3 bases, and the gene matches miss 6 bases of the junction. The CDR3 spans 15 residues, from the cysteine through the phenylalanine. Kept here is only the CDR3 DNA, which spans 45 bases and is read in frame from base 1. Sequenced material: peripheral blood or thyroid tissue (not recorded which). The rearranged segments are TRBV7-2 and TRBJ2-7; TRBD1 lines up with 9 middle nucleotides. This sequence originates from an adult woman with Graves' disease, either hyperthyroidism or ophthalmopathy (not recorded which). The CDR3 region has the sequence CASSFPGQGIYEQYF. The DNA sequence is TGTGCCAGCAGCTTCCCAGGACAGGGGATCTACGAGCAGTACTTC.